This T cell receptor (beta chain) was sequenced during a study of OX40 agonist ivuxolimab in advanced cancers. Germline V CDR1 and CDR2: SGHNT, YYREEE (reference sequence). This CDR3 spans 13 amino acids. Trimming stripped 1 base from V and 8 bases from J, with 12 bases between. Produced via immunoSEQ multiplex PCR; TCRdb's table is partial and in-frame only. Of about 20,000 clones listed, roughly 85% are singletons. The source was CD4+ or CD8+ T cells sorted from blood, collected in a trial of the OX40 agonist ivuxolimab. V is TRBV5-4 and J is TRBJ1-2, with a tentative D call TRBD1 (5 bases). The TCR originated in an adult with an advanced solid tumor such as melanoma, head and neck, liver or kidney cancer. Written as DNA, the CDR3 is TGTGCCAGCAGCTTGCCAGGGCCGAGCGGCTACACCTTC. Amino acid sequence: CASSLPGPSGYTF.